Listed here is a single TCR beta chain. The record originates from a study of OX40 agonist ivuxolimab in advanced cancers. Background on the study: Every patient in dose escalation had hepatocellular carcinoma, melanoma, renal cell or head and neck cancer.

Exclusion of a patient followed from autoimmune disease history or systemic immunosuppression. Assay used: immunoSEQ multiplex PCR; TCRdb lists only in-frame clones, some missing. In the table there are roughly 48,000 clones, 85% to 90% of which are singletons. The sample in question was CD4+ or CD8+ T cells sorted from blood, obtained in a trial of the OX40 agonist ivuxolimab. The TCR was taken from an adult with an advanced solid tumor such as melanoma, head and neck, liver or kidney cancer.

CDR3: CASSPRVGGGPRGTDTQYF. DNA for the CDR3: TGTGCCAGCAGCCCCAGAGTTGGGGGAGGGCCTCGCGGCACAGATACGCAGTATTTT. V gene TRBV9 combines with J gene TRBJ2-3, with TRBD2 matching 7 bases. The CDR3 length is 19 residues. Losses at the gene ends were 4 bases for V and 1 base for J; bases not matched to a gene: 18. Germline-derived CDR1 and CDR2 are SGDLS and YYNGEE.